This T cell receptor beta chain was identified during a study of cytomegalovirus exposure and HLA in healthy donors. Whole-study context: Unique TCRs numbering some 80 million, obtained from HLA-typed donors, made up an early data release.

This clone was seen a few times. Its target is unknown. The CDR3 is made up of 15 amino acids. J gave up 8 bases and V 2 bases, and 10 bases lay outside the gene matches. Germline V CDR1 and CDR2: SGHAT, FQNNGV. PCR primers comprised 60 Vbeta and 13 Jbeta primers. TCRdb's copy holds only in-frame clones and misses some; the assay was immunoSEQ multiplex PCR. The sample yields a few hundred thousand clones, roughly 70% seen once. Study-wide results and caveats: Data from an earlier analysis indicated that most TCR beta V segments were productive either about 87% or about 30% of the time. Immune exposure information available was restricted to CMV serostatus.

V usage is TRBV11-2 and J usage is TRBJ1-2; 8 bases align to TRBD1. The TCR comes from a woman aged 25-40 years in good health and CMV-seronegative. The sample consisted of PBMCs. Here the CDR3 DNA reads TGTGCCAGCAGCTTATCCTTAGGACAGGGTAAAGGCTACACCTTC. It yields the protein CASSLSLGQGKGYTF.